Reported below is one T cell receptor (beta chain). Its antigen remains undetermined. The sample holds no much larger clone one base away, and base qualities are not on file. The data were taken from a study of patients and donors after allogeneic stem cell transplantation (dated by TCRdb to the early 2020s). Library preparation employed RT-PCR. Instrument on record: NextSeq 550. The raw public data were reprocessed by TCRdb itself: fastp quality trimming at Q25, MiXCR clonotype calling, in-frame beta chains only. Rows are unified per CDR3 protein, each entry keeping the most common DNA and genes. The sample data list roughly 960,000 distinct CDR3 sequences, and roughly 18% of these were observed just once. 5% to 6.5% of the sample goes to the ten largest clones. Sequencing was performed on blood, either unsorted or a sorted T cell fraction (not recorded which). The TCR originated in a human donor who was either an allogeneic HSCT recipient or a stem cell or donor lymphocyte infusion donor (not recorded which). It is not recorded whose cells these are; they may come from a transplant donor.

Read as DNA, the sequence is TGTGCCAGCAGCCCCCGGGGGACAGAAAACACTGAAGCTTTCTTT. Translated, this is CASSPRGTENTEAFF. This receptor chain uses TRBV6-1 and TRBJ1-1, and 7 bases in between align with TRBD1. V is trimmed back by 6 bases and J by 2 bases, and the junction contains 9 bases that no gene match accounts for. Per the germline V gene, MNHNS is the CDR1 and SASEGT is the CDR2. Counted from cysteine to phenylalanine, this CDR3 has 15 amino acids. The CDR3 DNA has 45 bases and is translated from base 1.